This record covers a single T cell receptor (beta chain). In its sample, this clone was seen a few times. Its binding antigen is unknown. Per-nucleotide qualities are absent, and no much larger clonotype sits a single base away. V lost 4 bases and J lost 0 bases; the stretch between them is 13 bases long. Taken from cysteine to phenylalanine, the CDR3 has 17 residues. CDR3 DNA is the only sequence kept; it has 51 bases, read in frame from the first base. CDR1 and CDR2, looked up from the germline V gene, are SNHLY and FYNNEI. The data belong to a study of beta chain features in type 1 diabetes (dated by TCRdb to 2016 to 2019). In the study overall: Mean age, gender distribution, total cell number and subset yield did not differ between patients and healthy donors. Regulatory and stem cell-like memory subsets were isolated from only 8 patients and about eight healthy donors, whereas naive and central memory subsets came from all 30 or so donors. A total of about 99,000,000 sorted cells were examined across all samples, and RNA yield correlated strongly with the number of cells per subset. In the study, TCRB repertoires of sorted circulating CD4+ T cell subsets from recently diagnosed type 1 diabetes patients were compared with those of matched healthy donors. Findings and caveats that apply to the study as a whole: PCR may preferentially amplify shorter templates, but because patient and control samples were amplified and corrected together, any resulting skew would affect both groups equally. Naive, central memory and regulatory TCRB repertoires appeared to be more alike among patients than among healthy donors. A moderate but significant shortening of TCRB CDR3 length was observed in type 1 diabetes patients in all four CD4+ subsets. Sequencing cDNA rather than genomic DNA could over-represent highly expressing activated cells, although activation and CD3 levels did not differ between groups. At VDJ recombination sites, patients with type 1 diabetes made fewer insertions and deleted more nucleotides, a pattern implying thymic rearrangement abnormalities. Because the HLA sub-analyses included only small numbers of individuals, any influence of HLA type on TCRB rearrangement was left unresolved.

Each donor gave one peripheral blood draw, averaging approximately 110 mL, which was collected into heparinised tubes. Using a panel that included CD45RO, CCR7, CD25, CD127, CD95 and CD27, naive, central memory, regulatory and stem cell-like memory CD4+ T cells were sorted on a BD FACSAria II. All sorted populations exceeded 98% purity. PBMCs were isolated immediately by Lymphoprep density gradient centrifugation and stained directly without culture. To minimize batch effects, samples were stained and sorted in pairs, one healthy donor with one patient per experiment. All of the isolated RNA was reverse transcribed with the High Capacity cDNA Reverse Transcription Kit, so expressed TCRB transcripts were sequenced. Deep immunoSEQ sequencing was applied to naive, central memory and regulatory T cell samples, giving an average of about 3.8 million total reads per sample. After sorted cells were lysed in RLT buffer, RNA was extracted with DNase-treated RNeasy Micro or Mini kits, with the choice depending on cell number. To prevent cross-contamination, every cell subset was processed on its own, while patient and healthy donor samples were processed together. The immunoSEQ multiplex PCR was used to amplify TCRB sequences from cDNA, yielding 87-bp fragments that span the CDR3 region. Sequencing of the amplicons was performed on the Illumina HiSeq platform. The paper's data handling went like this. Synthetic template baselines were used to correct PCR bias computationally, reads within Hamming distance 2 were collapsed, and singletons that could not be merged were discarded. Reads were aligned against IMGT to assign V, D and J genes, CDR3 length and insertions or deletions at six rearrangement sites. Within each subset, clonotype counts were normalized to the number of sorted cells before true diversity and Gini coefficients were calculated with the tcR R package. The overlap coefficient, calculated on TCRB nucleotide sequences, was used to quantify repertoire sharing. Not all clones reach the TCRdb copy of this immuneACCESS table, which keeps in-frame sequences only. Checked studies attribute under half of the gap to unresolved V genes and leave the rest unexplained. V, J and clone size are those of that table, while D and trimming were read from the DNA. Here the sample has 310,000 or so clones; roughly a tenth occur a single time. Approximately 1% of the sample is in the top ten clones.

The chain is made from TRBV2 and TRBJ2-6, and TRBD2 may be the D gene, going by 6 matching bases. Sequencing was carried out using central memory CD4+ T cells from blood. The clonotype was recovered from a man aged 30-40 years with type 1 diabetes. CDR3 loop: CASSVGTANSGANVLTF. The DNA is as follows: TGTGCCAGCAGTGTTGGGACTGCTAACTCTGGGGCCAACGTCCTGACTTTC.